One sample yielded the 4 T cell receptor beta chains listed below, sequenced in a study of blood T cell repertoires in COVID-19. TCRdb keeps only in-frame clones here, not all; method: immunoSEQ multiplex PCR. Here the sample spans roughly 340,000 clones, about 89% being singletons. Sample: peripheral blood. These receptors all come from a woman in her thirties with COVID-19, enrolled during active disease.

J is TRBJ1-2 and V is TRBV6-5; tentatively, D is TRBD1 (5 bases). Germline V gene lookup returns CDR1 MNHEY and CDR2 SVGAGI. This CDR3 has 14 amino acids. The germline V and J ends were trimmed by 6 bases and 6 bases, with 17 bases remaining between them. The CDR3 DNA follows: TGTGCCAGCAGACCGTCAGGGATCTACGATGGCTACACCTTC. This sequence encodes CASRPSGIYDGYTF.

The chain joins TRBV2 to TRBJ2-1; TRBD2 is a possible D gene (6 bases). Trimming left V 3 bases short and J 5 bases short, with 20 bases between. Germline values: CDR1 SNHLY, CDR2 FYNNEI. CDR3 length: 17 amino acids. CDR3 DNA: TGTGCCAGCAGTGAGGGTGAGTTAGGAGGGCCCCACAATGAGCAGTTCTTC. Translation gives CASSEGELGGPHNEQFF.

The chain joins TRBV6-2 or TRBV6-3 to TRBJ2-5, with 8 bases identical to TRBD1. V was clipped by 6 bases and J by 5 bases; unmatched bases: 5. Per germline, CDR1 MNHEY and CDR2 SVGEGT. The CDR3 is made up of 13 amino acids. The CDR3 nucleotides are TGTGCCAGCAGCCTTGACAGGGGCGAGACCCAGTACTTC. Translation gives CASSLDRGETQYF.

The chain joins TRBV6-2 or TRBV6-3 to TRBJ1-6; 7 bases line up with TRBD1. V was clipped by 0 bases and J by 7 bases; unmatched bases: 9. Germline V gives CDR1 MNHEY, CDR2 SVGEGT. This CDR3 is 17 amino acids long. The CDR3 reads CASSYSLQGTRNSPLHF. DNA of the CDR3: TGTGCCAGCAGTTACTCGTTACAGGGGACGAGGAATTCACCCCTCCACTTT.